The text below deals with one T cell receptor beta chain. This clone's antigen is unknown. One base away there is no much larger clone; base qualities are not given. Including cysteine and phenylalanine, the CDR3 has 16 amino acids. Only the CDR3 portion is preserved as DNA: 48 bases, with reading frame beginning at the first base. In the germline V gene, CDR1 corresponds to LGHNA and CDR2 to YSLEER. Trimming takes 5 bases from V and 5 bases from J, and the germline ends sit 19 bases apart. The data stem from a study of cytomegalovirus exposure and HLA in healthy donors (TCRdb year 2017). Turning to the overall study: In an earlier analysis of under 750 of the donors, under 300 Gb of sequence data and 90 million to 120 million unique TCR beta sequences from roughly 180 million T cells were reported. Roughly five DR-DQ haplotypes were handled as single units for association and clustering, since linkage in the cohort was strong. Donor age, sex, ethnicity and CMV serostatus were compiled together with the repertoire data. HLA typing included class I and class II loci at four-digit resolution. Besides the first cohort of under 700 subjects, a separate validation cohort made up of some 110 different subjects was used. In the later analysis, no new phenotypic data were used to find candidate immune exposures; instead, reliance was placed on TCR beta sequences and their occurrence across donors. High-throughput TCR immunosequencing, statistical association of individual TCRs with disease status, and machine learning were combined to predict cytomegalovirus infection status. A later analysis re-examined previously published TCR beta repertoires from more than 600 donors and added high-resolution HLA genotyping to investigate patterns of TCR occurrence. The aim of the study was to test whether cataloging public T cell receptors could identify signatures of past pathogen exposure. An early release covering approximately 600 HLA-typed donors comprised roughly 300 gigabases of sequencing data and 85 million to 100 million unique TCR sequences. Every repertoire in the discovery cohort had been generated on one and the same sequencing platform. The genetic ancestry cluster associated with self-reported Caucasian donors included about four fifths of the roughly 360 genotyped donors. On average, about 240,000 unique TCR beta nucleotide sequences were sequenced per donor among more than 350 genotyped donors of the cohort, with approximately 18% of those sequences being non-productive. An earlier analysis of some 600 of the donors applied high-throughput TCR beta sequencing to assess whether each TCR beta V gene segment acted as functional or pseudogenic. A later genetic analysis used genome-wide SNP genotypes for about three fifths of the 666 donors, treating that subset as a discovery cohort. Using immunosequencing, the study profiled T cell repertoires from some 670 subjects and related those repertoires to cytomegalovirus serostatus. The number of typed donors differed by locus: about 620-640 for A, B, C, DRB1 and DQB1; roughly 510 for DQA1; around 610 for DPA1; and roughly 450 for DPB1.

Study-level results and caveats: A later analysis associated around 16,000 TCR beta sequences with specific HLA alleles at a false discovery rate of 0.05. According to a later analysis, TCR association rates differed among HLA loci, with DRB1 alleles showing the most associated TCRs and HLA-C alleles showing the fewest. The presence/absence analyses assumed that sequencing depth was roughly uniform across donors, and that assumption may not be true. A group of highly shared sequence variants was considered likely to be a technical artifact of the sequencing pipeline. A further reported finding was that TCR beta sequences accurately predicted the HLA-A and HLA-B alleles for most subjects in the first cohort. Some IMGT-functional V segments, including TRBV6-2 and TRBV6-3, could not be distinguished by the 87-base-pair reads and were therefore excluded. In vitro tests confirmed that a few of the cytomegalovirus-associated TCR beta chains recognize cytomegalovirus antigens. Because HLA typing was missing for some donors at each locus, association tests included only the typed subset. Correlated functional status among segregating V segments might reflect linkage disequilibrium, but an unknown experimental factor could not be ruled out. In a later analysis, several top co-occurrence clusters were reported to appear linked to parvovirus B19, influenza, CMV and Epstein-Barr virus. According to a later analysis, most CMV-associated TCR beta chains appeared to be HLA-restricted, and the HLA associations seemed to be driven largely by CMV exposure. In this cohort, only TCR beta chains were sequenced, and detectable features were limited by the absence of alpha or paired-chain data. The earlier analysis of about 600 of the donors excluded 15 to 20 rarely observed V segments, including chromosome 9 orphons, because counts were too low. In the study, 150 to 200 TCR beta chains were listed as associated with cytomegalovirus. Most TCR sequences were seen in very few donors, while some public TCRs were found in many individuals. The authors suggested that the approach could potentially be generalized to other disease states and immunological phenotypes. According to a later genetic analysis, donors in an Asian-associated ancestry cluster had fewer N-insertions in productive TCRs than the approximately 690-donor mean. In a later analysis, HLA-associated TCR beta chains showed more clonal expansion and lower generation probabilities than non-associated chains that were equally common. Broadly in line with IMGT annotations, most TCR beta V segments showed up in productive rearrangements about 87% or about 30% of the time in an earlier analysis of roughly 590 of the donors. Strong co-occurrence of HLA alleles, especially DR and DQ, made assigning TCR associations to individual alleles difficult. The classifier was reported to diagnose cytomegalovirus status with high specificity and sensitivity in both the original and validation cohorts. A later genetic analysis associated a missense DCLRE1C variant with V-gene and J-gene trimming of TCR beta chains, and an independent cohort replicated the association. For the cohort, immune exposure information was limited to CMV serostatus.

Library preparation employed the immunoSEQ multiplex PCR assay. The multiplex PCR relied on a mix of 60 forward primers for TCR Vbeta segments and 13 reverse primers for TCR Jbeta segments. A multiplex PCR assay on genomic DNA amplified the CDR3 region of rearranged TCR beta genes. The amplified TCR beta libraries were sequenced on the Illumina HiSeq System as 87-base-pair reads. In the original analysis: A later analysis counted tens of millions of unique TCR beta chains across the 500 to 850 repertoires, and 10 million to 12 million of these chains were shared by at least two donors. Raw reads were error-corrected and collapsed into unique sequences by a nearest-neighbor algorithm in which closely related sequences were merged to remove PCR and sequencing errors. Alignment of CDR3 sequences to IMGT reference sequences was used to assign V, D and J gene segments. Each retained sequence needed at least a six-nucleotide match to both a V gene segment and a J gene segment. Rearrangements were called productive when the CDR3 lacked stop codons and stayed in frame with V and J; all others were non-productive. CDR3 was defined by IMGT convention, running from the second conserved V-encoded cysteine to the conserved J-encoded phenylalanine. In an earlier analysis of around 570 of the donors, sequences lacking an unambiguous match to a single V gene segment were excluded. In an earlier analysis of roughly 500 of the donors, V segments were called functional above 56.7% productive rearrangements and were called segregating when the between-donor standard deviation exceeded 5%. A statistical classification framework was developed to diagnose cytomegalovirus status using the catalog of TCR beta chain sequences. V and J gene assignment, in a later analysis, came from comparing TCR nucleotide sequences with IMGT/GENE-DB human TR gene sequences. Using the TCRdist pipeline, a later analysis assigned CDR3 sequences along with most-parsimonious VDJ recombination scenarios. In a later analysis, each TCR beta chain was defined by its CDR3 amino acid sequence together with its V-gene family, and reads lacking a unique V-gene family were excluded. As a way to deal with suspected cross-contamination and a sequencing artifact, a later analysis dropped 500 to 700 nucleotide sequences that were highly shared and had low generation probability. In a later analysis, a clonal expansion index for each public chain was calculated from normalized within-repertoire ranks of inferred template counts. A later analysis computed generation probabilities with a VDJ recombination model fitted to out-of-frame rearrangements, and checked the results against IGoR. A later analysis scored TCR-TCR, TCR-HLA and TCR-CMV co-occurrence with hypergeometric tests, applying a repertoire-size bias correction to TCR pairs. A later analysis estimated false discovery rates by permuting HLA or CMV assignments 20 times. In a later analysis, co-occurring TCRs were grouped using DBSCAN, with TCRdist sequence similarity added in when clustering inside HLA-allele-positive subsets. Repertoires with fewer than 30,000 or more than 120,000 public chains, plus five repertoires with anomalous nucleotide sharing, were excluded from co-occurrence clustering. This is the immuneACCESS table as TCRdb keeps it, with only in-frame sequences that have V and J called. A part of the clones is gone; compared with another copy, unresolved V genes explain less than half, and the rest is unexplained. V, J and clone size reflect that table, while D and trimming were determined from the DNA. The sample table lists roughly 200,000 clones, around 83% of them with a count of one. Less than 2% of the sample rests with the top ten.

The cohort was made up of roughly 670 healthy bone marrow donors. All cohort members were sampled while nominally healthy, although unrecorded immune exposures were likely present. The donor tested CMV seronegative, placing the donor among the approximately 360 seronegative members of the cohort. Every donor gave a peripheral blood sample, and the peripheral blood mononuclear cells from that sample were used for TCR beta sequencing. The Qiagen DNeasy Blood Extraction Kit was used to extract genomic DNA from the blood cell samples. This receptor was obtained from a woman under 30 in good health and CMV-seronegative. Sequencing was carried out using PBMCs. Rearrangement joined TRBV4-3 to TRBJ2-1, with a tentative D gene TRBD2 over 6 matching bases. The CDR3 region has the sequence CASSSAASETDNEQFF. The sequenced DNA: TGCGCCAGCAGCTCCGCGGCTAGCGAGACTGACAATGAGCAGTTCTTC.